This record looks at one T cell receptor beta chain sequence and its context. Other DNA sequences in the sample encode the same CDR3. In replicate PCRs of sorted subsets, approximately 210 ng DNA, about 29,000 T cell genomes, was used. Sequencing used immunoSEQ multiplex PCR; TCRdb keeps in-frame clones, though not all of them. The sample lists about 2.4 million clones, more than 90% seen once, with around 0.14% in the top ten. The data derive from a study of shared clonotypes between healthy human individuals. Germline V gives CDR1 KGHSH, CDR2 LQKENI. Trimming removed 0 bases at V and 2 bases at J, with 6 bases between. The CDR3 extends over 14 amino acids.

The clonotype was recovered from a man younger than 35 in good health. The chain uses TRBV18 and TRBJ2-3; the D is unclear. Material: naive CD4+ T cells sorted from blood. Subset denoted: CD45RA+ positively selected. CDR3 in DNA: TGTGCCAGCTCACCACCTGGGTCCACAGATACGCAGTATTTT. Amino acids: CASSPPGSTDTQYF.